This TCR beta chain is from a study of blood T cell repertoires in COVID-19. The ends lost 3 bases at V and 5 bases at J; junction bases unmatched: 7. The CDR3 extends over 17 amino acids. CDR1 is SGDLS and CDR2 is YYNGEE in the germline V gene. Sequencing was performed with immunoSEQ multiplex PCR; in TCRdb, only in-frame clones are kept and a portion is missing. The sample shows around 63,000 clones, around 90% of them seen only once. The sequence came from an elderly woman with active COVID-19. The rearrangement joins TRBV9 to TRBJ2-5, with 16 bases lining up with TRBD2. Sequenced sample: peripheral blood. CDR3 sequence reads: CASSAGTSGGAGETQYF. CDR3 in DNA: TGTGCCAGCAGCGCCGGGACTAGCGGGGGGGCCGGGGAGACCCAGTACTTC.